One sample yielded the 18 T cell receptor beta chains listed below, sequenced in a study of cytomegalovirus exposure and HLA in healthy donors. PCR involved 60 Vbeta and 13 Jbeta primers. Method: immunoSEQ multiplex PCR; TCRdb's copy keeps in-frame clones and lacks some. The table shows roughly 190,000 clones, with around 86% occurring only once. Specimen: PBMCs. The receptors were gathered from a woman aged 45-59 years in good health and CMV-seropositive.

The CDR3 here is CASSLGQFYEQYF. CDR3 nucleotide sequence: TGCGCCAGCAGCTTAGGACAATTTTACGAGCAGTACTTC. The chain links TRBV5-1 to TRBJ2-7; D possibly corresponds to TRBD1 (5 bases). Trimming stripped 2 bases from V and 4 bases from J, with 10 bases between. The CDR3 consists of 13 residues. CDR1 and CDR2 from the germline V gene are SGHRS and YFSETQ.

CDR3 nucleotides: TGTGCCAGCAGCGTAGGAGGGGGGGGACTAGCGGTCAACACCGGGGAGCTGTTTTTT. This gives the protein CASSVGGGGLAVNTGELFF. This chain joins TRBV9 and TRBJ2-2, with 11 bases matching TRBD2. This CDR3 comprises 19 residues. CDR1 and CDR2 (germline): SGDLS, YYNGEE. J lost 2 bases, V lost 0 bases, and 9 bases had no gene match.

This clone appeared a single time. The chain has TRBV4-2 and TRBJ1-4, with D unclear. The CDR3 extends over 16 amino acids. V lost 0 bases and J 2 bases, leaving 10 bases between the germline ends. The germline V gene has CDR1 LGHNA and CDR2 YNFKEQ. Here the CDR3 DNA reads TGTGCCAGCAGCCAAGAACAGCCACTTACTAATGAAAAACTGTTTTTT. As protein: CASSQEQPLTNEKLFF.

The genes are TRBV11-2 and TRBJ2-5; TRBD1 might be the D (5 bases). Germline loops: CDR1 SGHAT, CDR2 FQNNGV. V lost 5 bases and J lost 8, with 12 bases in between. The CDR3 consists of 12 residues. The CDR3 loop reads CASSQMTVTQYF. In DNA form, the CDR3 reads TGTGCCAGCAGCCAAATGACAGTCACCCAGTACTTC.

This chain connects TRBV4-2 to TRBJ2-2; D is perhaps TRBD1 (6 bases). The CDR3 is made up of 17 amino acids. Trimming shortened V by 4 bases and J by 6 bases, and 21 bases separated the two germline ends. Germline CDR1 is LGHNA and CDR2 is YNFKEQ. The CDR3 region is CASSLKEGGQTAGELFF. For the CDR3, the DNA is TGTGCCAGCAGCCTCAAAGAAGGGGGACAAACGGCCGGGGAGCTGTTTTTT.

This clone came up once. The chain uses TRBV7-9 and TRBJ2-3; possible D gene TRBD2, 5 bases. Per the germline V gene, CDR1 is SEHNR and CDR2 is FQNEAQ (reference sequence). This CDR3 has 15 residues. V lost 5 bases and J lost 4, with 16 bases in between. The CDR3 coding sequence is TGTGCCAGCAGCAAGAACCTCGAGGGATCAGATACGCAGTATTTT. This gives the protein CASSKNLEGSDTQYF. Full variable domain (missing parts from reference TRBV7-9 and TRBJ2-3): DTGVSQNPRHKITKRGQNVTFRCDPISEHNRLYWYRQTLGQGPEFLTYFQNEAQLEKSRLLSDRFSAERPKGSFSTLEIQRTEQGDSAMYLCASSKNLEGSDTQYFGPGTRLTVL.

In DNA form, the CDR3 reads TGTGCCAGCACTCGAGGGGGCAGGAATTCACCCCTCCACTTT. It encodes CASTRGGRNSPLHF. The rearrangement uses TRBV28 and TRBJ1-6; the match to TRBD1 covers 7 bases. CDR3 size: 14 residues. The trim removed 7 bases at V and 7 bases at J, leaving 7 bases unmatched. Germline V gene sequence: CDR1 MDHEN, CDR2 SYDVKM.

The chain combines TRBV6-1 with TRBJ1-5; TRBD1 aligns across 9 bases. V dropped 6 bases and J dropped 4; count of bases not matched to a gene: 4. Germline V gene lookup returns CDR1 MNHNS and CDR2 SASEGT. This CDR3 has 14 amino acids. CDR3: CASRSGTGNQPQHF. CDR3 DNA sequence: TGTGCCAGCAGATCCGGGACAGGGAATCAGCCCCAGCATTTT.

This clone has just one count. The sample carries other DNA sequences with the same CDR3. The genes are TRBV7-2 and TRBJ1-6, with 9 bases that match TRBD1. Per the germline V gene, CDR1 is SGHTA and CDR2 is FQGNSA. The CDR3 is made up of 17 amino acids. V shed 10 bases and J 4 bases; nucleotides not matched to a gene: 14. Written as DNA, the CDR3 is TGTGCCACCCGGAATCCGGGACAGGGAAATTATAATTCACCCCTCCACTTT. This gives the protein CATRNPGQGNYNSPLHF.

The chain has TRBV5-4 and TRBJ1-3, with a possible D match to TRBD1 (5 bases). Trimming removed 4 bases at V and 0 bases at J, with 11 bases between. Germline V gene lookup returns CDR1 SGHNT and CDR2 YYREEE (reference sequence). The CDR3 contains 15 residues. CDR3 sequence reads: CASSADSPSGNTIYF. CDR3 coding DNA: TGTGCCAGCAGCGCCGACAGTCCCTCTGGAAACACCATATATTTT.

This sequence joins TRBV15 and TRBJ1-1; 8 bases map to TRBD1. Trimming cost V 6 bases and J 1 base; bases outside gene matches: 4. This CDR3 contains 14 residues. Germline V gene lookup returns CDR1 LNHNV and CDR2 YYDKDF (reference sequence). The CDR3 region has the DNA TGTGCCACCAGGACAGGACAGGGGAACACTGAAGCTTTCTTT. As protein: CATRTGQGNTEAFF.

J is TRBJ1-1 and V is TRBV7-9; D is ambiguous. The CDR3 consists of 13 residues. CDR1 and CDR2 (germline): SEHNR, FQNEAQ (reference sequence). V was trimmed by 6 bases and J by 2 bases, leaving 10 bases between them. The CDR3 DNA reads TGTGCCAGCAGTCTTGACAAAAACACTGAAGCTTTCTTT. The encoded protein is CASSLDKNTEAFF.

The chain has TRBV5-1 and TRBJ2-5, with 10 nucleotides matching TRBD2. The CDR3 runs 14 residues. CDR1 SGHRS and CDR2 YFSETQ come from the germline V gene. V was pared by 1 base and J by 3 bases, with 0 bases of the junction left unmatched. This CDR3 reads CASSLSGGEETQYF. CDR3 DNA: TGCGCCAGCAGCTTGAGCGGGGGGGAAGAGACCCAGTACTTC.

CDR3 sequence reads: CASSTLVRGQWSEKLFF. DNA of the CDR3: TGTGCCAGTAGTACATTAGTTCGGGGACAGTGGAGTGAAAAACTGTTTTTT. J is TRBJ1-4 and V is TRBV19, with 7 nucleotides matching TRBD1. After removal of 4 bases from V and 7 bases from J, the junction contained 15 bases not matched to a gene. The CDR3 totals 17 residues. The germline CDR1 and CDR2 sequences are LNHDA and SQIVND (reference sequence).

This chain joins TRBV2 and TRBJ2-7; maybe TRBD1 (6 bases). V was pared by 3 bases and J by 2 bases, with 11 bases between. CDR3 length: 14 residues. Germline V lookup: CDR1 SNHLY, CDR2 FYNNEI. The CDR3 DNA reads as TGTGCCAGCAGTGAGTTACAGGGCCCCTACGAGCAGTACTTC. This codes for CASSELQGPYEQYF.

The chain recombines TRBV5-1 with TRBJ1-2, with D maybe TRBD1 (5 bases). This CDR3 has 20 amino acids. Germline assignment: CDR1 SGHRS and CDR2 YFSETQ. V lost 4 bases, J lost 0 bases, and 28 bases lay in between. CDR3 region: CASSPKEGLAGGKANYGYTF. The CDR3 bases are TGCGCCAGCAGCCCAAAGGAGGGACTAGCGGGGGGGAAAGCTAACTATGGCTACACCTTC.

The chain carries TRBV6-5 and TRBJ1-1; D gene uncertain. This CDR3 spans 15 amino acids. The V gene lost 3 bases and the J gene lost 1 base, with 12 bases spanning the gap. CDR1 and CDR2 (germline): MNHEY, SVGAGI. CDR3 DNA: TGTGCCAGCAGTTATTCCGGGAGGAGGAACACTGAAGCTTTCTTT. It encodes CASSYSGRRNTEAFF.

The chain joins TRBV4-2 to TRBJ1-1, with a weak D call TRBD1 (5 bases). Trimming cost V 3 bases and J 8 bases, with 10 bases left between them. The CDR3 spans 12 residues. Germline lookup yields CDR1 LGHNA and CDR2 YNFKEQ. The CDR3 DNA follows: TGTGCCAGCAGCCAGATCAGGGAAGAAGCTTTCTTT. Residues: CASSQIREEAFF.